A single sample gave rise to the 8 T cell receptor beta chains below, sequenced in a study of blood T cell repertoires in COVID-19. Here immunoSEQ multiplex PCR was the method, and the copy in TCRdb shows in-frame clones only, minus some. The data show 15,000 to 20,000 clones, with roughly 87% seen just once and around 26% held by the top ten. What was sequenced was peripheral blood. The receptors come from a woman in her 70s with active COVID-19.

V gene TRBV7-9 combines with J gene TRBJ1-2; 9 nucleotides line up with TRBD1. The trim removed 5 bases at V and 4 bases at J, leaving 2 bases unmatched. The CDR3 is 13 residues long. Germline loops: CDR1 SEHNR, CDR2 FQNEAQ (reference sequence). The CDR3 bases are TGTGCCAGCAGCCTGACAGGGGGCTATGGCTACACCTTC. Protein: CASSLTGGYGYTF.

This clone was seen only once. The rearrangement uses TRBV19 and TRBJ2-3; 8 bases are shared with TRBD2. The germline V gene has CDR1 LNHDA and CDR2 SQIVND (reference sequence). The J segment lost 1 base and the V segment lost 9 bases, leaving 6 bases of the junction unmatched. The CDR3 runs to 14 residues. The CDR3 nucleotides read TGTGCCAGCGTAGCGGGACGGCGCACAGATACGCAGTATTTT. Amino acid sequence: CASVAGRRTDTQYF.

This clone is labeled as large. The V call is TRBV19, the J call TRBJ1-1; D perhaps matches TRBD1 (5 bases). V lost 3 bases, J lost 5 bases, and 19 bases lay in between. The CDR3 extends over 16 amino acids. The germline CDR1 and CDR2 sequences are LNHDA and SQIVND (reference sequence). In DNA, the CDR3 is TGTGCCAGTAGTATTGTGGGGCACATTCGGTGGACTGAAGCTTTCTTT. Translation: CASSIVGHIRWTEAFF.

The chain employs TRBV11-3 and TRBJ1-1, with D possibly being TRBD1 (6 bases). This CDR3 comprises 10 residues. Trimming shortened V by 9 bases and J by 7 bases, and 9 bases separated the two germline ends. From germline, CDR1 is SGHNT and CDR2 YENEEA. DNA for the CDR3: TGTGCCAGACAGGGAGTTGAAGCTTTCTTT. Protein sequence: CARQGVEAFF.

V gene TRBV27 combines with J gene TRBJ2-7; TRBD2 is a possible D gene (6 bases). The CDR3 extends over 15 amino acids. V dropped 5 bases and J dropped 0 bases, with 14 bases sitting between them. CDR1 and CDR2 (germline): MNHEY, SMNVEV (reference sequence). DNA for the CDR3: TGTGCCAGCAGTCCAAAGGCGGGGCCCTCCTACGAGCAGTACTTC. Translating it yields CASSPKAGPSYEQYF.

The chain carries TRBV6-6 and TRBJ2-7; TRBD2 matches at 11 bases. The ends lost 6 bases at V and 1 base at J; junction bases unmatched: 8. Looked up from germline, CDR1 is MNHNY and CDR2 is SVGAGI (reference sequence). This CDR3 region has 16 residues. The CDR3 loop reads CASRLLTSGDSYEQYF. CDR3 nucleotide sequence: TGTGCCAGCAGACTCCTGACTAGCGGGGATTCCTACGAGCAGTACTTC.

CDR3 in amino acids: CASSSNNSPLHF. The CDR3 DNA is TGTGCCAGCAGCTCTAATAATTCACCCCTCCACTTT. The V and J genes are TRBV7-3 and TRBJ1-6; D not certain. CDR1 is SGHTA and CDR2 is FQGTGA in the germline V gene. V was trimmed by 4 bases and J by 5 bases, leaving 3 bases between them. The CDR3 is 12 residues long.

The genes are TRBV5-8 and TRBJ2-6, with 8 bases identical to TRBD2. The V segment lost 4 bases and the J segment 5 bases; nucleotides outside the gene matches: 11. The CDR3 is 17 amino acids. Germline lookup yields CDR1 SGHTS and CDR2 YDEGEE. In DNA form, the CDR3 reads TGTGCCAGCAGCCACGGGGGGGCTAGGAGCTGGGCCAACGTCCTGACTTTC. Translating it yields CASSHGGARSWANVLTF.